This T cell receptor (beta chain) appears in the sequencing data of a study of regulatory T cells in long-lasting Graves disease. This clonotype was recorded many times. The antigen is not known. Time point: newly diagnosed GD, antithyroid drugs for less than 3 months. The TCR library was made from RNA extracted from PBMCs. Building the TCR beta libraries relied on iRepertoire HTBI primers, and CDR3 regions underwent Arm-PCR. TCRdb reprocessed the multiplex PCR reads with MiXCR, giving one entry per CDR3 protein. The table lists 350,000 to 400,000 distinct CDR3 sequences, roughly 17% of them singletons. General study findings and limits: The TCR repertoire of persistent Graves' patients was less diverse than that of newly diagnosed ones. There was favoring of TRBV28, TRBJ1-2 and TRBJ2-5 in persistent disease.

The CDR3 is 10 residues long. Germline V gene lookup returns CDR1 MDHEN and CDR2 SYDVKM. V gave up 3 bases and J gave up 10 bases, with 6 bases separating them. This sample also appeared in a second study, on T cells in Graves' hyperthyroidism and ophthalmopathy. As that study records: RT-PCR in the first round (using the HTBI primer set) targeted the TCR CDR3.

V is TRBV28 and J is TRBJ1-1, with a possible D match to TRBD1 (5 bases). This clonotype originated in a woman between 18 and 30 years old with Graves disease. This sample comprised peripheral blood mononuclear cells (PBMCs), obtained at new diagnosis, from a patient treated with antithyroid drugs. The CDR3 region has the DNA TGTGCCAGCAGTTTGGGGCGAGCTTTCTTT. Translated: CASSLGRAFF. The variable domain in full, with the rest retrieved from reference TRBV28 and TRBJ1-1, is DVKVTQSSRYLVKRTGEKVFLECVQDMDHENMFWYRQDPGLGLRLIYFSYDVKMKEKGDIPEGYSVSREKKERFSLILESASTNQTSMYLCASSLGRAFFGQGTRLTVV.